This T cell receptor beta chain was obtained from a study of response to subunit inactivated influenza vaccine. Broader study findings: Authors suggested each seasonal flu vaccination may recruit only limited numbers of new T cells.

With respect to this clonotype: The antigen is not known.

Germline V gives CDR1 MNHNS, CDR2 SASEGT. This CDR3 is built from 13 residues. Deletions cut 7 bases from V and 0 bases from J, with 9 bases between. MiXCR, run by TCRdb on the RT-PCR reads, gives a single entry per CDR3 protein. The sample consists of hundreds of thousands of distinct CDR3 sequences, approximately 15% of them appearing once. This TCR came from a man aged 50 to 60 who received an inactivated influenza vaccine. The sequences come from PBMCs from blood, collected roughly 2 weeks before vaccination. This rearrangement joins TRBV6-1 to TRBJ1-1; D is unclear. The CDR3 DNA sequence: TGTGCCAGCATGGGCACCATGAACACTGAAGCTTTCTTT. Translating gives CASMGTMNTEAFF.